This TCR beta chain derives from a study of OX40 agonist ivuxolimab in advanced cancers. Profiling relied on immunoSEQ multiplex PCR, and the TCRdb table lists in-frame clones only, not all of them. Of about 94,000 clones detected, about nine tenths appear once; the ten largest clones hold approximately 0.3%. Findings and caveats of the study: At 0.1-3.0 mg/kg, partial responders had clonal expansion among the lowest observed.

As concerns this clone: No antigen is known for it. The sample carries other DNA sequences with the same CDR3.

CDR1 and CDR2 from the germline V gene are KGHSH and LQKENI. V was cut by 6 bases and J by 3 bases, with 23 bases left in between. This CDR3 region has 17 residues. The V and J genes are TRBV18 and TRBJ2-5, with D possibly being TRBD2 (6 bases). The receptor comes from an adult with an advanced solid tumor such as melanoma, head and neck, liver or kidney cancer. Here the sequenced sample was CD4+ or CD8+ T cells sorted from blood, taken in a trial of the OX40 agonist ivuxolimab. CDR3: CASSPRGLRGVKETQYF. The DNA of the CDR3 is TGTGCCAGCTCGCCCCGGGGGTTGCGGGGTGTTAAAGAGACCCAGTACTTC.